This T cell receptor beta chain was obtained from a study of beta chain features in type 1 diabetes. Findings and caveats of the study: Comparison showed that naive, central memory and Treg TCRB repertoires appeared more similar among patients than among healthy donors. All four CD4+ subsets from Type 1 diabetes patients carried moderately but significantly shorter TCRB CDR3s.

Notes on this clone: The antigen remains unidentified.

Expressed TCRB transcripts were sequenced because the isolated RNA had all been reverse transcribed beforehand. Some clones are missing from TCRdb's copy, which holds only in-frame ones; the method was immunoSEQ multiplex PCR. The sample yields roughly 150,000 clones, approximately 8.8% seen once. The CDR3 runs to 14 residues. In germline, CDR1 is SGHNT, CDR2 YENEEA. V dropped 0 bases and J dropped 2 bases, with 7 bases sitting between them. Sample: central memory CD4+ T cells from blood. This TCR came from a woman in her 30s with type 1 diabetes. The V call is TRBV11-3, the J call TRBJ1-2; a weak D match, TRBD1 (5 bases). The CDR3 is CASSLDPGNYGYTF. DNA for the CDR3: TGTGCCAGCAGCTTAGACCCAGGGAACTATGGCTACACCTTC.